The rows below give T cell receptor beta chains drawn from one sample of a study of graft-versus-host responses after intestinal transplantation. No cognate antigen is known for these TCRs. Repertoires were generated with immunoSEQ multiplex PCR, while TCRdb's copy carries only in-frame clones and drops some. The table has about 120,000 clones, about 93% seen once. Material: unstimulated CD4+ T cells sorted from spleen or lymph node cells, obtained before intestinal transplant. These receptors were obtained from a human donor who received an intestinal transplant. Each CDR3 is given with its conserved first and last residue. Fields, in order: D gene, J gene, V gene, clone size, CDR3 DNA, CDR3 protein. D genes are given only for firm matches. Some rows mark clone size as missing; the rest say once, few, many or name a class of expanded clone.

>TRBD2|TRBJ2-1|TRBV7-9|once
TGTGCCAGCACCGAGGGTGGGAGGGCCCATGAGCAGTTCTTC
CASTEGGRAHEQFF
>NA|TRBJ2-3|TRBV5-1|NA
TGCGCCAGCAGCTTGGCCGGAGGGGTCGGCACAGATACGCAGTATTTT
CASSLAGGVGTDTQYF
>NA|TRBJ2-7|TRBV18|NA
TGTGCCAGCTCACCGGACCCCCCGCCCCTCTACGAGCAGTACTTC
CASSPDPPPLYEQYF
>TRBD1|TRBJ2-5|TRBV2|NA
TGTGCCAGCAGGATGACAGGGCCCGAGACCCAGTACTTC
CASRMTGPETQYF
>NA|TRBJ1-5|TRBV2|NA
TGTGCCAGCAGCGGCAGGGGAGGAGATCAGCCCCAGCATTTT
CASSGRGGDQPQHF
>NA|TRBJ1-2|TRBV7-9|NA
TGTGCCAGCAGCCCTGTCGGGGAAAGAAGCTATGGCTACACCTTC
CASSPVGERSYGYTF
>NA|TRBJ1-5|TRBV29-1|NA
TGCAGCGTTGGAGGAGGGGCGAGAAGCAATCAGCCCCAGCATTTT
CSVGGGARSNQPQHF
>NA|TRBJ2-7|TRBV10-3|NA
TGTGCCATCAGTGCACCAGGGTCCGAGCAGTACTTC
CAISAPGSEQYF
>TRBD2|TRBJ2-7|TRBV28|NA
TGTGCCAGCAGTTTAGTCGGGACTAGCGGGCACCTGGAGTACTTC
CASSLVGTSGHLEYF
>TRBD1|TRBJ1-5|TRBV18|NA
TGTGCCAGCTCACCAACAGGGGTCAATCAGCCCCAGCATTTT
CASSPTGVNQPQHF
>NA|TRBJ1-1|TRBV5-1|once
TGCGCCAGCAGCTTATATGGGGACACTGAAGCTTTCTTT
CASSLYGDTEAFF
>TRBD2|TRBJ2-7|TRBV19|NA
TGTGCCAGTAGTGACGGCGGCGGGAGTGTATCGTATGAGCAGTACTTC
CASSDGGGSVSYEQYF
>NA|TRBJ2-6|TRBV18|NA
TGTGCCAGCTCACCGCTTGAGCACTCTGGGGCCAACGTCCTGACTTTC
CASSPLEHSGANVLTF
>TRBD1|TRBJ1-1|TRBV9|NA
TGTGCCAGCAGCGTAGGAGCCAGGAGGGGGCAGGGGAACACTGAAGCTTTCTTT
CASSVGARRGQGNTEAFF
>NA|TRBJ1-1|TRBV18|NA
TGTGCCAGCTCTCGCATAATCAGGACAGACAACACTGAAGCTTTCTTT
CASSRIIRTDNTEAFF
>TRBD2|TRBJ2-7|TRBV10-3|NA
TGTGCCATCAGGCCTCAAGGGCGGGAGACGGTGCAGTACTTC
CAIRPQGRETVQYF
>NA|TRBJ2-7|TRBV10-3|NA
TGTGCCACCCGAGGGGCCTACGAGCAGTACTTC
CATRGAYEQYF
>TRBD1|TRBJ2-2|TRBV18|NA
TGTGCCAGCTCCCCCGGGACAGGGCCGAATATAAAGAACACCGGGGAGCTGTTTTTT
CASSPGTGPNIKNTGELFF
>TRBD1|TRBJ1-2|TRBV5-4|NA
TGTGCCAGCAGCTTGGTCACCCTGCCCGCTCAACGGGGACAGGATGGCTACACCTTC
CASSLVTLPAQRGQDGYTF
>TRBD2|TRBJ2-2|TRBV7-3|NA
TGTGCCAGCAGCTTAACGGCGGGAGCCGGGGAGCTGTTTTTT
CASSLTAGAGELFF
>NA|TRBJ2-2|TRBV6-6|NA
TGTGCCAGCAGTTATCGTCCAGGGGAGACCGGGGAGCTGTTTTTT
CASSYRPGETGELFF
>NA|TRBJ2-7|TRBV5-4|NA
TGTGCCAGCAGCTTGTTTTCGGACACATCCTACGAGCAGTACTTC
CASSLFSDTSYEQYF
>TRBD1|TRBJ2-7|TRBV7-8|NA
TGTGCCAGCAGCTCCCGGGACAGGGGGGATCAGCAGTACTTC
CASSSRDRGDQQYF
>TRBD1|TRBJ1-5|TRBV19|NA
TGTGCCAGCACTACAGGGGTCCGTCAGCCCCAGCATTTT
CASTTGVRQPQHF
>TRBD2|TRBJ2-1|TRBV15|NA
TGTGCCACCAGCAGAGATTTGCGGGAGAAACAGTTCTTC
CATSRDLREKQFF
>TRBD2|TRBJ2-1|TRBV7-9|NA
TGTGCCAGCAGCCTAAGTCTAGCGGGAGCCTATGAGCAGTTCTTC
CASSLSLAGAYEQFF
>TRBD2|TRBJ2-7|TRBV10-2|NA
TGCGCCAGCAGTGAATCGGGACTAGCGTCTAACGAGCAGTACTTC
CASSESGLASNEQYF
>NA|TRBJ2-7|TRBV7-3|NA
TGTGCCAGCAGCTTAATTGTGACCTACTACGAGCAGTACTTC
CASSLIVTYYEQYF
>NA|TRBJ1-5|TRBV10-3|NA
TGTGCCATCTCACAGGGAAGCAATCAGCCCCAGCATTTT
CAISQGSNQPQHF
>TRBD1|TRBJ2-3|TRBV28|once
TGTGCCAGCAGTAGGGGGCATTGGACAGATACGCAGTATTTT
CASSRGHWTDTQYF
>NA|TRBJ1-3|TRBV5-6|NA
TGTGCCAGCAGCTTTGGTATGGGGGGCTCTGGAAACACCATATATTTT
CASSFGMGGSGNTIYF
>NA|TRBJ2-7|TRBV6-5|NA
TGTGCCAGCAGTACCAACGGACCTTCCTACGAGCAGTACTTC
CASSTNGPSYEQYF
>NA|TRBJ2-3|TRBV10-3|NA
TGTGCCATCATGGAGGGAGGCACAGATACGCAGTATTTT
CAIMEGGTDTQYF
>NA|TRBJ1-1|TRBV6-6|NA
TGTGCCAGCATCGACCGTGGCCAAGCTTTCTTT
CASIDRGQAFF